A single sample is the source of the 14 T cell receptor beta chains below, sequenced in a study of blood T cell repertoires in COVID-19. Only in-frame clones appear in the TCRdb table, and some are missing; sequencing was by immunoSEQ multiplex PCR. Among about 190,000 clones listed, around 89% were seen once. The sample comprised peripheral blood. The origin of the receptors is a woman aged 25 to 39 with acute or convalescent COVID-19.

The V call is TRBV5-4, the J call TRBJ1-1, with D tentatively TRBD1 (6 bases). The V end was cut by 0 bases, the J end by 8 bases, with 20 bases between. CDR3 size: 16 residues. Germline V lookup: CDR1 SGHNT, CDR2 YYREEE (reference sequence). CDR3 loop: CASSLGGGRKGGEAFF. The DNA of the CDR3 is TGTGCCAGCAGCTTGGGGGGGGGCAGGAAGGGAGGAGAAGCTTTCTTT.

The CDR3 DNA is TGCGCCAGCAGCTTTGGAAACCCGAGGGAGACCCAGTACTTC. Its protein is CASSFGNPRETQYF. The chain links TRBV5-1 to TRBJ2-5; no definite D call. Looked up from germline, CDR1 is SGHRS and CDR2 is YFSETQ. V lost 2 bases and J 5 bases, leaving 13 bases between the germline ends. This CDR3 spans 14 amino acids.

The J gene is TRBJ2-1, the V gene TRBV11-1; weak D call: TRBD2 (6 bases). V was cut by 7 bases and J by 7 bases, with 23 bases left in between. The length of the CDR3 is 16 residues. The V gene's germline CDR1 is SGHAT and CDR2 FQDESV (reference sequence). CDR3 coding DNA: TGTGCCAGCACTCCCCTCGGCGGCGGGGTGCCGAATGAGCAGTTCTTC. This gives the protein CASTPLGGGVPNEQFF. The full variable domain, with the rest looked up from reference TRBV11-1 and TRBJ2-1, is EAEVAQSPRYKITEKSQAVAFWCDPISGHATLYWYRQILGQGPELLVQFQDESVVDDSQLPKDRFSAERLKGVDSTLKIQPAELGDSAMYLCASTPLGGGVPNEQFFGPGTRLTVL.

This clone was observed once. This chain uses TRBV5-1 with TRBJ2-7; 10 positions agree with TRBD2. The CDR3 length is 14 residues. Germline CDR1 SGHRS, CDR2 YFSETQ. The ends lost 3 bases at V and 5 bases at J; junction bases unmatched: 5. The CDR3 is CASSSLAGENEQYF. CDR3 DNA sequence: TGCGCCAGCAGCTCGCTAGCGGGAGAAAACGAGCAGTACTTC.

This clone was seen once. The CDR3 DNA sequence: TGTGCCATCGCAGGTGGCTACGAGCAGTACTTC. This gives the protein CAIAGGYEQYF. The chain joins TRBV10-3 to TRBJ2-7; D is unclear. CDR1 is ENHRY, CDR2 SYGVKD, per germline. The length of the CDR3 is 11 residues. Trimming took 8 bases from V and 3 from J, leaving 8 bases between them.

The gene calls are TRBV24-1 and TRBJ2-3, with 7 bases matching TRBD1. Germline lookup yields CDR1 KGHDR and CDR2 SFDVKD. This CDR3 comprises 12 residues. V shed 7 bases, J shed 6 bases, and the junction held 3 bases outside the gene matches. CDR3 nucleotide sequence: TGTGCCACCAGCGACAGGGAGGATACGCAGTATTTT. Translating gives CATSDREDTQYF.

The chain combines TRBV7-8 with TRBJ2-1; maybe TRBD1 (6 bases). Between the trimmed V and J ends, which lost 2 bases and 4 bases, there was a span of 15 bases. There are 16 residues in the CDR3. From germline, CDR1 is SGHVS and CDR2 FQNEAQ. The CDR3 bases are TGTGCCAGCAGCTTAAAATTTTCTAGGGGGTACAATGAGCAGTTCTTC. Encoded protein: CASSLKFSRGYNEQFF.

CDR3 nucleotides: TGTGCCAGCAGTGATATTGTGGGAGGGAGGAATGAGCAGTTCTTC. This sequence encodes CASSDIVGGRNEQFF. The chain has TRBV6-1 and TRBJ2-1; 7 bases fit TRBD2. Trimming removed 3 bases from V and 7 bases from J; junction bases left unmatched: 9. Germline values: CDR1 MNHNS, CDR2 SASEGT. This CDR3 has 15 residues.

This sequence joins TRBV18 and TRBJ2-5, with 13 bases matching TRBD2. The junction had 2 bases not matched to a gene; V was cut back by 7 bases and J by 3 bases. Germline V lookup: CDR1 KGHSH, CDR2 LQKENI. The CDR3 runs 14 residues. In DNA form, the CDR3 reads TGTGCCAGCTACGGACTAGCGGGAGAAGAGACCCAGTACTTC. As protein: CASYGLAGEETQYF. Based on the CDR3 plus reference TRBV18 and TRBJ2-5, the full variable domain is NAGVMQNPRHLVRRRGQEARLRCSPMKGHSHVYWYRQLPEEGLKFMVYLQKENIIDESGMPKERFSAEFPKEGPSILRIQQVVRGDSAAYFCASYGLAGEETQYFGPGTRLLVL.

This chain links TRBV28 with TRBJ1-2; TRBD1 might be the D (5 bases). V gave up 2 bases and J gave up 3 bases, with 16 bases separating them. This CDR3 has 16 amino acids. Looked up from germline, CDR1 is MDHEN and CDR2 is SYDVKM. The CDR3 here is CASSLPPGGNYYGYTF. As DNA, the CDR3 is TGTGCCAGCAGTTTACCCCCCGGGGGGAACTACTATGGCTACACCTTC.

This clone was seen a few times. The V gene is TRBV28, the J gene TRBJ1-5, with D unclear. V shed 8 bases and J shed 7 bases, with 15 bases lying between them. Germline lookup yields CDR1 MDHEN and CDR2 SYDVKM. The CDR3 runs 13 residues. The CDR3 here is CASSRGGMQPQHF. In DNA form, the CDR3 reads TGTGCCAGCTCCCGAGGCGGGATGCAGCCCCAGCATTTT.

V and J are TRBV5-1 and TRBJ1-2, with D perhaps matching TRBD1 (6 bases). The germline CDR1 and CDR2 sequences are SGHRS and YFSETQ. V lost 3 bases and J 4 bases, leaving 16 bases between the germline ends. This CDR3 has 15 residues. The CDR3 DNA reads TGCGCCAGCAGCTCCCTCCTAACAGGGAGCTATGGCTACACCTTC. This translates into CASSSLLTGSYGYTF.

This chain connects TRBV7-2 to TRBJ1-2; 7 nucleotides align to TRBD1. The CDR3 spans 12 residues. With 1 base clipped from V and 11 bases from J, the junction kept 4 bases outside the gene matches. From germline, CDR1 is SGHTA and CDR2 FQGNSA. In DNA form, the CDR3 reads TGTGCCAGCAGCTTAGTAGACAGGGTTTACACCTTC. Amino acid sequence: CASSLVDRVYTF. Filled out from reference TRBV7-2 and TRBJ1-2, the complete variable domain reads GAGVSQSPSNKVTEKGKDVELRCDPISGHTALYWYRQSLGQGLEFLIYFQGNSAPDKSGLPSDRFSAERTGGSVSTLTIQRTQQEDSAVYLCASSLVDRVYTFGSGTRLTVV.

This chain links TRBV29-1 with TRBJ2-5; D is uncertain. The ends were cut back, 4 bases at V and 1 base at J, with 7 bases in the middle. Per the germline V gene, CDR1 is SQVTM and CDR2 is ANQGSEA. This CDR3 has 12 amino acids. Here the CDR3 reads CSVATAQETQYF. The CDR3 DNA sequence: TGCAGCGTTGCTACAGCCCAAGAGACCCAGTACTTC.